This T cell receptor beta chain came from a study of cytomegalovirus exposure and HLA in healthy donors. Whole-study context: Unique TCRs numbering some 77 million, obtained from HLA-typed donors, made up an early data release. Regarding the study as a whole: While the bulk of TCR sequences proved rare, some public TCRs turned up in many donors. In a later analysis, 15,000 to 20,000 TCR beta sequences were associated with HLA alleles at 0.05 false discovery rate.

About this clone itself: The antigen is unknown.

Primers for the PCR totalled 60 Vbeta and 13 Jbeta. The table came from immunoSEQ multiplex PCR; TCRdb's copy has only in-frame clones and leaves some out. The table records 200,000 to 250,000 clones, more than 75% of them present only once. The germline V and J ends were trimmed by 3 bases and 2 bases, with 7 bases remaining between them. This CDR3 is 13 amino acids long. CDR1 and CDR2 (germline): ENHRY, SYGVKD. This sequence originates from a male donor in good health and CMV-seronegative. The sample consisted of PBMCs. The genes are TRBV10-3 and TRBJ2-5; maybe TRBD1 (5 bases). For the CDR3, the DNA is TGTGCCATCAGTGAAGGGGAACAAGAGACCCAGTACTTC. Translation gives CAISEGEQETQYF.